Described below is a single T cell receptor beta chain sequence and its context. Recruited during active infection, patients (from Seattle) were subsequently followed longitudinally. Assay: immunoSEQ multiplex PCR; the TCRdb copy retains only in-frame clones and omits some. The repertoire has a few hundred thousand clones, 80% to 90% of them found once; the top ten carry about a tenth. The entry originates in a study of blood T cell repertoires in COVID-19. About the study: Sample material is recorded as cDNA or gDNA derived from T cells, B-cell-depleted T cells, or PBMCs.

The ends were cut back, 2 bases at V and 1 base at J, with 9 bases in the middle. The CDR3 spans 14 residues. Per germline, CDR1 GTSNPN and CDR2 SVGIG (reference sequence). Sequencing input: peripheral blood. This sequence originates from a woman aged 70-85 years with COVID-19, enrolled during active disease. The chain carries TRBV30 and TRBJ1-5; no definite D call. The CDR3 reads CAWSKGRSNQPQHF. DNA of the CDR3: TGTGCCTGGAGTAAAGGGAGGAGCAATCAGCCCCAGCATTTT.